This is a list of T cell receptor beta chains from one sample in a study of naive and memory T cell subsets. TCRdb re-analysed the UMI-ligation and nested PCR reads in MiXCR, keeping a single row per CDR3 protein. Here the sample spans some 87,000 distinct CDR3 sequences, roughly 7.3% being singletons. Sequences were obtained from central memory CD4+ T cells from blood. The receptors were sampled from a human donor in good health. Each CDR3 is given with its conserved first and last residue. A D gene is named only where the DNA matches it firmly. A clone size is listed for some rows: how often the clone was seen (once, few, many), or a class if it is expanded.

v_gene,j_gene,len,abundance,d_gene,CDR3nt,CDR3aa
TRBV19,TRBJ1-5,15,many,TRBD1,TGTGCCAGTAGTATCCGGACAGGCCCCAATAGGTCCCAGCATTTT,CASSIRTGPNRSQHF
TRBV6-2/TRBV6-3,TRBJ2-1,16,few,.,TGTGCCAGCAGTTACGCGGGACTTGTTACCTACAATGAGCAGTTCTTC,CASSYAGLVTYNEQFF
TRBV7-2,TRBJ2-5,17,.,.,TGTGCCAGCAGCTTAGTTGGACTCTCTGGCCCCCAAGAGACCCAGTACTTC,CASSLVGLSGPQETQYF
TRBV4-2,TRBJ1-4,14,few,.,TGTGCCAGCAGCCAAGATCCTCCCAAGGAAAAACTGTTTTTT,CASSQDPPKEKLFF
TRBV2,TRBJ2-7,14,.,TRBD2,TGTGCCAGCAGTAAAAGCGGGAGGCCCTACGAGCAGTACTTC,CASSKSGRPYEQYF
TRBV20-1,TRBJ2-1,13,many,.,TGCAGTGCTAGAGTAGGTGGGGCAGGAGAGCAGTTCTTC,CSARVGGAGEQFF
TRBV7-2,TRBJ1-1,16,few,TRBD1,TGTGCCAGCAGCCCGTACGGGACAGGGAGACTTCTTGAAGCTTTCTTT,CASSPYGTGRLLEAFF
TRBV7-2,TRBJ1-5,16,many,.,TGTGCCAGCAGCTTATCTGCTGGGAATAGCAATCAGCCCCAGCATTTT,CASSLSAGNSNQPQHF
TRBV2,TRBJ1-1,12,many,.,TGTGCCAGCAGCCTAAAAATATCTGAAGCTTTCTTT,CASSLKISEAFF
TRBV2,TRBJ2-2,11,.,.,TGTGCCAGCACCCCCACCGGGGAGCTGTTTTTT,CASTPTGELFF
TRBV7-8,TRBJ2-1,13,many,.,TGTGCCAGCTCTATAGGGGCCTACAATGAGCAGTTCTTC,CASSIGAYNEQFF
TRBV20-1,TRBJ2-7,15,many,TRBD1,TGCAGTGCGAGAGACAGGGGGATACTGGGCTACGAGCAGTACTTC,CSARDRGILGYEQYF
TRBV14,TRBJ2-5,23,.,TRBD2,TGTGCCAGCAGCCCGAGGGCCCTCGGGACGGTTTGGGAAAAAGCGGGAGGCGAAGAGACCCAGTACTTC,CASSPRALGTVWEKAGGEETQYF
TRBV20-1,TRBJ1-2,14,.,TRBD1,TGCAGTGCTAGAGATCGGGGACAGGCTTATGGCTACACCTTC,CSARDRGQAYGYTF
TRBV4-2,TRBJ2-7,14,.,.,TGTGCCAGCAGCCAAGTCGGGAGCTCCTACGAGCAGTACTTC,CASSQVGSSYEQYF
TRBV7-9,TRBJ2-1,12,.,.,TGTGCCAGCACCTCGGGGTACAATGAGCAGTTCTTC,CASTSGYNEQFF
TRBV18,TRBJ1-1,12,.,.,TGTGCCAGCTCACCGCCTTTGTCTGAAGCTTTCTTT,CASSPPLSEAFF
TRBV20-1,TRBJ2-6,17,many,.,TGCAGTGCTAGTGTTAGGGGGGCTCGCTCTGGGGCCAACGTCCTGACTTTC,CSASVRGARSGANVLTF
TRBV5-4,TRBJ2-6,15,.,.,TGTGCCAGCAGCTTCAGGGAGTCTGGGGCCAACGTCCTGACTTTC,CASSFRESGANVLTF
TRBV20-1,TRBJ1-2,11,many,.,TGCAGTGCGAGCCTGACGTATGGCTACACCTTC,CSASLTYGYTF
TRBV7-6,TRBJ2-3,18,few,TRBD2,TGTGCCAGCAGCTCAGAAACTAGCGGGGGGTCATGGGCAGATACGCAGTATTTT,CASSSETSGGSWADTQYF
TRBV7-9,TRBJ1-2,18,many,.,TGTGCCAGCAGTTCCACAAGGGAAACGATGCTTCGTAACTATGGCTACACCTTC,CASSSTRETMLRNYGYTF
TRBV7-9,TRBJ1-1,11,many,TRBD1,TGTGCCGGACAGGACAACACTGAAGCTTTCTTT,CAGQDNTEAFF
TRBV6-5,TRBJ2-3,12,.,.,TGTGCCAGCCCGTACCCGCCAGATACGCAGTATTTT,CASPYPPDTQYF
TRBV11-2,TRBJ2-7,14,few,TRBD1,TGTGCCAGCAGGGGGACAGGGGGCTCCTTGCAACAGTCCTTC,CASRGTGGSLQQSF
TRBV7-2,TRBJ2-2,14,many,TRBD2,TGTGCCAGCAGAGGCGGGAGTAGGTCCGGGGAGCTGTTTTTT,CASRGGSRSGELFF
TRBV4-2,TRBJ2-6,19,.,.,TGTGCCAGCAGCCAAGAGTTCGGGGGGCTATTCTCTGGGGCCAACGTCCTGACTTTC,CASSQEFGGLFSGANVLTF
TRBV7-7,TRBJ2-7,13,.,.,TGTGCCAGCAGCTTAGAGGTTGGATACGAGCAGTACTTC,CASSLEVGYEQYF